In this sample, the clone carrying this T cell receptor beta chain turned up a few times. A much larger clone differs by one base, so this may be a read error. With two-round multiplex PCR, TCR beta CDR3 sequences were amplified from genomic DNA. Primers targeting each individual TRBV and TRBJ gene were applied in first-round PCR. TCRdb re-analysed the multiplex PCR reads in MiXCR, keeping a single row per CDR3 protein. The data show some 36,000 distinct CDR3 sequences, around 24% seen once. This entry belongs to a study of prognosis after radiotherapy for stage I lung cancer. This receptor was taken from a donor over 45 with non-small cell lung cancer. Sample: PBMCs, taken before or after stereotactic body radiation therapy (not recorded which).

The CDR3, as DNA: TGTGCCAGCAGCCCCGGGACAGGGTCGATCCTCTACGAGCAGTACTTC. Its protein is CASSPGTGSILYEQYF. The chain couples TRBV6-1 to TRBJ2-7, with 9 positions matching TRBD1. This CDR3 is 16 amino acids long. After removal of 6 bases from V and 3 bases from J, the junction contained 12 bases not matched to a gene. Per the germline V gene, CDR1 is MNHNS and CDR2 is SASEGT.